Below are 29 T cell receptor beta chains sequenced from a single sample in a study of blood T cell repertoires in COVID-19. Data came from immunoSEQ multiplex PCR; TCRdb stores just in-frame clones and leaves some out. The sample lists 75,000 to 95,000 clones, 80% to 85% seen once, with 27% in the top ten. Sequences were obtained from peripheral blood. The receptors here all came from a human donor in a cohort sampled during active COVID-19.

The chain uses TRBV15 and TRBJ1-2; D not certain. V lost 0 bases and J 0 bases, leaving 11 bases between the germline ends. This CDR3 spans 16 amino acids. From germline, CDR1 is LNHNV and CDR2 YYDKDF (reference sequence). The CDR3 DNA reads TGTGCCACCAGCAGAGACAGGCGGGTAGCTAACTATGGCTACACCTTC. Translated, it gives CATSRDRRVANYGYTF.

J is TRBJ1-5 and V is TRBV6-4; maybe TRBD1 (6 bases). The ends were cut back, 5 bases at V and 6 bases at J, with 14 bases in the middle. The germline gives CDR1 MRHNA, CDR2 SNTAGT. The CDR3 length is 14 residues. The CDR3 loop is CASSSQGGGQPQHF. The CDR3 coding sequence is TGTGCCAGCAGTTCACAGGGCGGTGGTCAGCCCCAGCATTTT.

CDR3: CASSAYRDYNSPLHF. In nucleotides, the CDR3 is TGTGCCAGCAGCGCGTACAGGGACTATAATTCACCCCTCCACTTT. This chain links TRBV9 with TRBJ1-6; D may be TRBD1 (6 bases). The germline V and J ends were trimmed by 3 bases and 3 bases, with 10 bases remaining between them. Germline V lookup: CDR1 SGDLS, CDR2 YYNGEE. This CDR3 comprises 15 residues.

This sequence joins TRBV15 and TRBJ2-3; D might be TRBD2 (5 bases). Germline V gives CDR1 LNHNV, CDR2 YYDKDF (reference sequence). V was pared by 3 bases and J by 2 bases, with 6 bases between. The CDR3 runs 13 residues. CDR3 sequence (DNA): TGTGCCACCAGCAGGGACTTCACAGATACGCAGTATTTT. It encodes CATSRDFTDTQYF.

The chain has TRBV2 and TRBJ1-4; 8 nucleotides match TRBD1. The CDR3 runs to 14 residues. With 9 bases clipped from V and 0 bases from J, the junction kept 3 bases outside the gene matches. Germline CDR1 is SNHLY and CDR2 is FYNNEI. CDR3 loop: CASGTGATNEKLFF. The CDR3 bases are TGTGCCAGTGGGACAGGTGCAACTAATGAAAAACTGTTTTTT.

The chain joins TRBV19 to TRBJ2-3; 8 bases fit TRBD2. The CDR3 runs to 13 residues. V shed 5 bases and J 5 bases; nucleotides not matched to a gene: 3. Germline CDR1 is LNHDA and CDR2 is SQIVND (reference sequence). The CDR3 DNA is TGTGCCAGTAGTCTCGGGACTAGAGATACGCAGTATTTT. Residues: CASSLGTRDTQYF.

The chain combines TRBV7-6 with TRBJ2-2; D unclear. CDR1 and CDR2 (germline): SGHVS, FNYEAQ. V was pared by 4 bases and J by 3 bases, with 6 bases between. The CDR3 runs to 13 residues. CDR3 amino acids: CASSSQDTGELFF. In DNA, the CDR3 is TGTGCCAGCAGCTCCCAGGACACCGGGGAGCTGTTTTTT.

The CDR3 spells CASSSQGWEQFF. CDR3 DNA: TGTGCCAGCAGCTCCCAGGGCTGGGAGCAGTTCTTC. The V and J genes are TRBV5-5 and TRBJ2-1; D might be TRBD1 (5 bases). The CDR3 consists of 12 residues. Between the trimmed V and J ends, which lost 3 bases and 10 bases, there was a span of 11 bases. From germline, CDR1 is SGHKS and CDR2 YYEKEE (reference sequence).

The chain is built from TRBV6-2 or TRBV6-3 and TRBJ2-7, with D possibly TRBD1 on 6 matching bases. The V gene lost 3 bases and the J gene lost 10 bases, with 10 bases spanning the gap. Germline assignment: CDR1 MNHEY and CDR2 SVGEGT. The CDR3 totals 11 residues. The CDR3 loop reads CASSYPGDQYF. The CDR3, as DNA: TGTGCCAGCAGTTATCCAGGGGACCAGTACTTC.

The chain employs TRBV11-1 and TRBJ2-5, with TRBD2 as a possible D gene (6 bases). The CDR3 is 15 residues long. The V gene lost 0 bases and the J gene lost 5 bases, with 13 bases spanning the gap. CDR1 and CDR2 (germline): SGHAT, FQDESV (reference sequence). The CDR3 is CASSLAPGDRETQYF. CDR3 nucleotides: TGTGCCAGCAGCTTAGCTCCGGGGGATCGGGAGACCCAGTACTTC.

The chain is built from TRBV10-1 and TRBJ2-7; D is perhaps TRBD1 (6 bases). Per the germline V gene, CDR1 is WNHNN and CDR2 is SYGVQD (reference sequence). The CDR3 covers 12 residues. V was cut by 5 bases and J by 3 bases, with 8 bases left in between. Here the CDR3 reads CASSPGDYEQYF. In DNA, the CDR3 is TGCGCCAGCAGTCCAGGGGACTACGAGCAGTACTTC.

The V call is TRBV28, the J call TRBJ2-7, with 9 bases fitting TRBD2. CDR1 and CDR2 from the germline V gene are MDHEN and SYDVKM. J was trimmed by 0 bases and V by 7 bases; bases with no gene match: 7. The CDR3 covers 15 residues. The CDR3 loop is CASNPGTSYSYEQYF. CDR3 in DNA: TGTGCCAGCAACCCCGGGACTAGCTACTCCTACGAGCAGTACTTC.

This chain connects TRBV10-3 to TRBJ1-6; D is uncertain. Germline assignment: CDR1 ENHRY and CDR2 SYGVKD. This CDR3 spans 13 amino acids. The ends were cut back, 4 bases at V and 7 bases at J, with 8 bases in the middle. As DNA, the CDR3 is TGTGCCATCAGTGGAGAGATGAATTCACCCCTCCACTTT. It yields the protein CAISGEMNSPLHF.

J is TRBJ2-5 and V is TRBV5-1; TRBD1 matches at 10 bases. The CDR3 runs to 15 residues. J was trimmed by 5 bases and V by 3 bases; bases with no gene match: 7. The germline V gene encodes CDR1 SGHRS and CDR2 YFSETQ. The CDR3 loop is CASSSPTGGVETQYF. As DNA, the CDR3 is TGCGCCAGCAGCTCCCCGACAGGGGGCGTGGAGACCCAGTACTTC. The variable domain in full, completed from reference TRBV5-1 and TRBJ2-5, reads KAGVTQTPRYLIKTRGQQVTLSCSPISGHRSVSWYQQTPGQGLQFLFEYFSETQRNKGNFPGRFSGRQFSNSRSEMNVSTLELGDSALYLCASSSPTGGVETQYFGPGTRLLVL.

V is TRBV6-5 and J is TRBJ1-2; D gene unclear. V lost 2 bases, J lost 6 bases, and 13 bases lay in between. Germline V gene data show CDR1 as MNHEY and CDR2 as SVGAGI. This CDR3 region has 14 residues. The CDR3 loop is CASSYRGITHGYTF. CDR3 coding DNA: TGTGCCAGCAGTTACCGAGGGATTACCCATGGCTACACCTTC.

This sequence joins TRBV28 and TRBJ2-7; D gene ambiguous. CDR3 length: 13 amino acids. Germline values: CDR1 MDHEN, CDR2 SYDVKM. Trimming took 8 bases from V and 3 from J, leaving 14 bases between them. CDR3 protein: CASRSPSNYEQYF. The DNA of the CDR3 is TGTGCCAGCCGCAGTCCCTCCAACTACGAGCAGTACTTC.

This chain connects TRBV18 to TRBJ1-2; 8 bases fit TRBD1. Germline V lookup: CDR1 KGHSH, CDR2 LQKENI. J gave up 4 bases and V 6 bases, and 16 bases lay outside the gene matches. This CDR3 is built from 17 residues. The CDR3 DNA reads TGTGCCAGCTCGCTGACAGGGGCCCGCGGAGGGGTCTATGGCTACACCTTC. This gives the protein CASSLTGARGGVYGYTF.

The chain links TRBV6-5 to TRBJ2-4; 9 bases are shared with TRBD1. Germline CDR1 is MNHEY and CDR2 is SVGAGI. With 6 bases clipped from V and 6 bases from J, the junction kept 6 bases outside the gene matches. This CDR3 region has 14 residues. CDR3 coding DNA: TGTGCCAGCAGCCCAACAGGGGGCGGAAACATTCAGTACTTC. This sequence encodes CASSPTGGGNIQYF.

This rearrangement joins TRBV29-1 to TRBJ1-1, with 7 bases that match TRBD1. Losses at the gene ends were 2 bases for V and 1 base for J; bases not matched to a gene: 7. CDR1 SQVTM and CDR2 ANQGSEA come from the germline V gene. The CDR3 is made up of 15 amino acids. The chain's CDR3 is CSVERVGDRNTEAFF. CDR3 nucleotide sequence: TGCAGCGTTGAACGAGTTGGGGACAGGAACACTGAAGCTTTCTTT.

This chain links TRBV12-3 or TRBV12-4 with TRBJ1-1; D gene ambiguous. V was trimmed by 1 base and J by 2 bases, leaving 5 bases between them. The CDR3 is made up of 13 amino acids. The CDR3 sequence: CASSLGSNTEAFF. CDR3 nucleotide sequence: TGTGCCAGCAGTTTAGGGAGCAACACTGAAGCTTTCTTT.

This rearrangement joins TRBV7-8 to TRBJ2-2, with 7 bases that match TRBD2. Looked up from germline, CDR1 is SGHVS and CDR2 is FQNEAQ. The CDR3 is made up of 16 amino acids. Trimming took 5 bases from V and 1 from J; bases not matched to a gene: 7. CDR3 in amino acids: CASSLREVLNTGELFF. The DNA of the CDR3 is TGTGCCAGCAGCCTCCGGGAGGTCCTGAACACCGGGGAGCTGTTTTTT. Full variable domain (remainder filled in from reference TRBV7-8 and TRBJ2-2): GAGVSQSPRYKVAKRGQDVALRCDPISGHVSLFWYQQALGQGPEFLTYFQNEAQLDKSGLPSDRFFAERPEGSVSTLKIQRTQQEDSAVYLCASSLREVLNTGELFFGEGSRLTVL.

The chain joins TRBV5-5 to TRBJ1-2, with 8 nucleotides matching TRBD1. This CDR3 region has 14 residues. The V gene end was trimmed by 4 bases and the J gene end by 0 bases; junction bases not matched to a gene: 2. From germline, CDR1 is SGHKS and CDR2 YYEKEE (reference sequence). For the CDR3, the DNA is TGTGCCAGCAGCCGGACAGGGCCTAACTATGGCTACACCTTC. Amino acids: CASSRTGPNYGYTF.

The J gene is TRBJ2-1, the V gene TRBV14; TRBD1 is a possible D gene (5 bases). The V gene lost 1 base and the J gene lost 10 bases, with 11 bases spanning the gap. This CDR3 has 13 amino acids. CDR1 SGHDN and CDR2 FVKESK come from the germline V gene. As DNA, the CDR3 is TGTGCCAGCAGCCAAGGTACAGGCAGGGAGCAGTTCTTC. This translates into CASSQGTGREQFF.

This chain joins TRBV5-6 and TRBJ1-4; D unclear. V lost 3 bases and J 4 bases, leaving 10 bases between the germline ends. The CDR3 runs 14 residues. Germline V CDR1 and CDR2: SGHDT, YYEEEE. In DNA, the CDR3 is TGTGCCAGCAGCTCTCCGGTTCTTAATGAAAAACTGTTTTTT. Amino acid sequence: CASSSPVLNEKLFF.

This clone was observed a few times. This chain joins TRBV4-2 and TRBJ1-5; 8 bases line up with TRBD1. Germline assignment: CDR1 LGHNA and CDR2 YNFKEQ. V trimming: 3 bases; J trimming: 5 bases; junction bases outside the gene matches: 3. The CDR3 runs 14 residues. The CDR3 is CASSQGQADQPQHF. The CDR3 coding sequence is TGTGCCAGCAGCCAGGGACAGGCCGATCAGCCCCAGCATTTT.

This chain uses TRBV7-3 with TRBJ1-5; D gene uncertain. CDR3 length: 13 amino acids. Between the trimmed V and J ends, which lost 5 bases and 9 bases, there was a span of 14 bases. Germline CDR1 and CDR2: SGHTA and FQGTGA. CDR3 sequence (DNA): TGTGCCAGCAGCCTAGGAGAGGGTCGGCCCCAGCATTTT. Its protein is CASSLGEGRPQHF.

CDR3 bases: TGTGCCAGCAGCTCCCAGCGGGGGTCGTCCAATGAGCAGTTCTTC. This translates into CASSSQRGSSNEQFF. The chain joins TRBV7-3 to TRBJ2-1; the match to TRBD2 covers 8 bases. The germline V gene has CDR1 SGHTA and CDR2 FQGTGA. The V and J ends lost 4 bases and 6 bases, in that order; junction bases with no gene match: 8. The CDR3 contains 15 residues.

The chain joins TRBV2 to TRBJ1-6; D gene unclear. V lost 8 bases to trimming and J lost 7 bases, with 15 bases between them. The length of the CDR3 is 14 residues. The germline gives CDR1 SNHLY, CDR2 FYNNEI. CDR3 sequence: CASRRDIVNSPLHF. CDR3 DNA: TGTGCCAGCCGCCGAGACATCGTAAATTCACCCCTCCACTTT.

The chain combines TRBV18 with TRBJ2-3; TRBD2 aligns across 8 bases. Germline loops: CDR1 KGHSH, CDR2 LQKENI. There are 17 residues in the CDR3. After removal of 0 bases from V and 1 base from J, the junction contained 6 bases not matched to a gene. CDR3 region: CASSPPPSGGRTDTQYF. Written as DNA, the CDR3 is TGTGCCAGCTCACCACCTCCCAGCGGGGGCCGCACAGATACGCAGTATTTT.